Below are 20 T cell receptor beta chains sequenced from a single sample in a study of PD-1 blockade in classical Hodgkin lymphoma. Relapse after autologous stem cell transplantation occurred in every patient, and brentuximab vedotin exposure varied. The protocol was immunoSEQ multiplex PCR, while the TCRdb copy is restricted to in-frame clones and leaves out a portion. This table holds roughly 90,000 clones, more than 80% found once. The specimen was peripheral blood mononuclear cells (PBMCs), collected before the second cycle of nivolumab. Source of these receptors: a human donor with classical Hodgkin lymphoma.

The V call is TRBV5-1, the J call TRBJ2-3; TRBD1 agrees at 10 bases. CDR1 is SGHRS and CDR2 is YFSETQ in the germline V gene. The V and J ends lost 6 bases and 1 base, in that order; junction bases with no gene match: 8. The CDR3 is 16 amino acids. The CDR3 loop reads CASNPPGTGGTDTQYF. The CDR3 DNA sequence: TGCGCCAGCAACCCGCCGGGGACAGGGGGCACAGATACGCAGTATTTT. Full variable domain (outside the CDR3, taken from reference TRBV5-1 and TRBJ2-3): KAGVTQTPRYLIKTRGQQVTLSCSPISGHRSVSWYQQTPGQGLQFLFEYFSETQRNKGNFPGRFSGRQFSNSRSEMNVSTLELGDSALYLCASNPPGTGGTDTQYFGPGTRLTVL.

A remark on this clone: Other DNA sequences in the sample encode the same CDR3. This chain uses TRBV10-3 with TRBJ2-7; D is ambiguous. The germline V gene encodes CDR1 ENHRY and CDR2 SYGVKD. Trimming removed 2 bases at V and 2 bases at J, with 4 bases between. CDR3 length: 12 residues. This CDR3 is CAISETPYEQYF. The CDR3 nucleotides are TGTGCCATCAGTGAGACCCCCTACGAGCAGTACTTC.

The CDR3 protein is CASSGRYPYEQYF. The CDR3 DNA reads TGTGCCTCTAGCGGGAGATACCCCTACGAGCAGTACTTC. This chain connects TRBV19 to TRBJ2-7; 10 bases are a match to TRBD2. V shed 11 bases and J 2 bases; nucleotides not matched to a gene: 6. This CDR3 has 13 amino acids. The germline V gene encodes CDR1 LNHDA and CDR2 SQIVND (reference sequence).

The CDR3 DNA reads TGTGCCAGCAGTTACCCGGAGGGGGGCGACTATGGCTACACCTTC. Translated, it gives CASSYPEGGDYGYTF. This chain joins TRBV28 and TRBJ1-2; possible D gene TRBD1, 6 bases. Germline V gene sequence: CDR1 MDHEN, CDR2 SYDVKM. V dropped 4 bases and J dropped 3 bases, with 15 bases sitting between them. The CDR3 spans 15 residues.

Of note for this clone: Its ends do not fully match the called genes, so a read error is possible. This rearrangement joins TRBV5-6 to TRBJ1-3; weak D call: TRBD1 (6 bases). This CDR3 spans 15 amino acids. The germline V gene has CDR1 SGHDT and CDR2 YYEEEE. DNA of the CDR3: TGTGCCAGCAGCTTTACGAACAGGGTTGGAGACACCATATATTTT. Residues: CASSFTNRVGDTIYF. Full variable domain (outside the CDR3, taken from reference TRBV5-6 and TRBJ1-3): DAGVTQSPTHLIKTRGQQVTLRCSPKSGHDTVSWYQQALGQGPQFIFQYYEEEERQRGNFPDRFSGHQFPNYSSELNVNALLLGDSALYLCASSFTNRVGDTIYFGEGSWLTVV.

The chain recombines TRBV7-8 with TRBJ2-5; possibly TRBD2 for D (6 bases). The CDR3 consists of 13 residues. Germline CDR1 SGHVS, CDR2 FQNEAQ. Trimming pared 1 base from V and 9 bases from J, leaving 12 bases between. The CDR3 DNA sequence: TGTGCCAGCAGCTTAGGGGACTGGGATTCCCAGTACTTC. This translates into CASSLGDWDSQYF.

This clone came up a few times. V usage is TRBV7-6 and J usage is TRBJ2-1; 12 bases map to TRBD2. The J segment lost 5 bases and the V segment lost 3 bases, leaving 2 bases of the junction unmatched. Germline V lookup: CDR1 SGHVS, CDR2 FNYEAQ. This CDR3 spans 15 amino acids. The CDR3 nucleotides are TGTGCCAGCAGCTTCCTAGCGGGAGGGGACAATGAGCAGTTCTTC. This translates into CASSFLAGGDNEQFF.

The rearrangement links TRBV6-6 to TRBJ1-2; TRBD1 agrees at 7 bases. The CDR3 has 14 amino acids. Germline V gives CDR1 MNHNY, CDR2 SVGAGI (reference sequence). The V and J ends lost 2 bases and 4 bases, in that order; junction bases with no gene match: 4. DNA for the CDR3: TGTGCCAGCAGTTACAAGGCAGGGGGCTATGGCTACACCTTC. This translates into CASSYKAGGYGYTF.

CDR3 sequence reads: CASSAKTGTGELFF. The CDR3 DNA reads as TGTGCCAGCAGCGCGAAGACAGGCACCGGGGAGCTGTTTTTT. The V and J genes are TRBV9 and TRBJ2-2, with a possible D match to TRBD1 (6 bases). CDR1 and CDR2 (germline): SGDLS, YYNGEE. The CDR3 spans 14 residues. With 3 bases removed from V and 4 bases from J, the gap between germline ends came to 10 bases.

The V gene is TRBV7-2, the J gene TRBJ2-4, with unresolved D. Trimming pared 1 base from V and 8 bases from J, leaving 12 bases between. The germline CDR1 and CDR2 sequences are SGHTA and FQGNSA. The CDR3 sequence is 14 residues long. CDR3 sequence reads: CASSLDAPPDIQYF. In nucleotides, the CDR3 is TGTGCCAGCAGCTTAGATGCGCCGCCAGACATTCAGTACTTC.

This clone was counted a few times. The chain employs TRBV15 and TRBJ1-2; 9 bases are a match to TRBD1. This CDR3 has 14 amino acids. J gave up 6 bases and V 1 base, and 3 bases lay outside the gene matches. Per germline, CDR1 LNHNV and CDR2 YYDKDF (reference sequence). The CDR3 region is CATSRGTGVDGYTF. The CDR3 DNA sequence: TGTGCCACCAGCAGAGGGACAGGGGTTGATGGCTACACCTTC.

The CDR3 loop reads CASSLGTVGQPQHF. The CDR3 DNA reads as TGCGCCAGCAGCTTAGGGACAGTGGGTCAGCCCCAGCATTTT. The chain links TRBV5-1 to TRBJ1-5, with 7 bases matching TRBD1. This CDR3 region has 14 residues. Per germline, CDR1 SGHRS and CDR2 YFSETQ. V gave up 2 bases and J gave up 6 bases; unmatched junction bases: 5. Together with reference TRBV5-1 and TRBJ1-5, the CDR3 gives the full variable domain: KAGVTQTPRYLIKTRGQQVTLSCSPISGHRSVSWYQQTPGQGLQFLFEYFSETQRNKGNFPGRFSGRQFSNSRSEMNVSTLELGDSALYLCASSLGTVGQPQHFGDGTRLSIL.

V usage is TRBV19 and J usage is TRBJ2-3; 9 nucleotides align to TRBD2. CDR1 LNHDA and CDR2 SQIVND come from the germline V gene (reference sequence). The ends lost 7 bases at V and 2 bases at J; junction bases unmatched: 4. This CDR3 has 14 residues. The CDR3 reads CASKPSGTTDTQYF. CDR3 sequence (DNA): TGTGCCAGTAAGCCTAGCGGGACCACAGATACGCAGTATTTT.

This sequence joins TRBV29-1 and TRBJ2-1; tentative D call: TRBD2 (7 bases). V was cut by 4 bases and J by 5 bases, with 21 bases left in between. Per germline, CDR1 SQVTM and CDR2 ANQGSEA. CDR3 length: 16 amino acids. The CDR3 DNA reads TGCAGCGTTGTCCTCCTTGGGGGGGGCAAAGACAATGAGCAGTTCTTC. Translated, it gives CSVVLLGGGKDNEQFF.

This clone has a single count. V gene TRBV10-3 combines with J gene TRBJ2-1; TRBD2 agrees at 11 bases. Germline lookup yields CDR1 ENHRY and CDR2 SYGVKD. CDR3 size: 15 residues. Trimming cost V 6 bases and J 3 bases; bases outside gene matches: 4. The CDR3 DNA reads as TGTGCCATCAGGGGGACTAGCGGAGGCTACAATGAGCAGTTCTTC. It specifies CAIRGTSGGYNEQFF.

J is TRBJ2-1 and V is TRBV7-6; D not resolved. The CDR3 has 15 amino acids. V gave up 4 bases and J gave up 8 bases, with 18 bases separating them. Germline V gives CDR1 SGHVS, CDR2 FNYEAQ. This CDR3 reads CASSSRRSLSHEQFF. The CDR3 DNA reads TGTGCCAGCAGCTCCAGAAGGTCCCTTAGTCATGAGCAGTTCTTC.

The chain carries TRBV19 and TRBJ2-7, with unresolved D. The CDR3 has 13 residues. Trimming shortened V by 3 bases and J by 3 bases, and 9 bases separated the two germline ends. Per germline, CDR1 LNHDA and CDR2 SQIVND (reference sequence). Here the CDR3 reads CASSIGPGYEQYF. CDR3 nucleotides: TGTGCCAGTAGTATTGGCCCCGGCTACGAGCAGTACTTC.

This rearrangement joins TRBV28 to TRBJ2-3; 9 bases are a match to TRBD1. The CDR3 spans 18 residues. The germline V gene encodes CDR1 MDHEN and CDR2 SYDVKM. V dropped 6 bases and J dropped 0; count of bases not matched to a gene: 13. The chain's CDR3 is CASRPFDRGASSTDTQYF. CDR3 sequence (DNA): TGTGCCAGCAGACCATTTGACAGGGGGGCCTCTAGCACAGATACGCAGTATTTT.

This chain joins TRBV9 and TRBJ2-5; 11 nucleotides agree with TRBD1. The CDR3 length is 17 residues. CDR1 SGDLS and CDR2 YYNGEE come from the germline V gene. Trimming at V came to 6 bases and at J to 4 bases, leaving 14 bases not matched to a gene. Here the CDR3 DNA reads TGTGCCAGCACCACCGGGGGGACAGGGGGTAGGAGAGAGACCCAGTACTTC. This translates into CASTTGGTGGRRETQYF.

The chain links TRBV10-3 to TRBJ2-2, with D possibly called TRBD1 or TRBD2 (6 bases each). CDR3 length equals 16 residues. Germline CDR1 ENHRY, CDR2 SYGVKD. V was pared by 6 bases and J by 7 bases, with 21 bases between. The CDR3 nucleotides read TGTGCCATCAGCCCGACAGGAGGGCTACTTAACGGGGAGCTGTTTTTT. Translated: CAISPTGGLLNGELFF.